This T cell receptor beta chain is drawn from a study of T cells in Graves' hyperthyroidism and ophthalmopathy. Study information: Peripheral blood was obtained at initial diagnosis, preceding any treatment. Regarding the study as a whole: Ophthalmopathy was told apart from stable hyperthyroidism by a 13 V-J model.

RNA transcripts served as the template for amplifying TCR beta CDR3 regions. The study used the HTBI primer set for a first-round RT-PCR of the TCR CDR3. Via MiXCR, TCRdb re-called the multiplex PCR reads, giving one row per CDR3 protein. The sample carries around 290,000 distinct CDR3 sequences, roughly an eighth recorded once. A note on this clonotype: The target antigen is unknown.

In germline, CDR1 is SGHDN, CDR2 FVKESK. V lost 2 bases and J 3 bases, leaving 11 bases between the germline ends. The CDR3 contains 15 residues. Stable Graves' hyperthyroidism meant no ophthalmopathy progression within 18 months. The study left out patients who had uncontrolled infection, other autoimmune disease, pregnancy or lactation. The chain combines TRBV14 with TRBJ1-5, with a weak D call TRBD1 (6 bases). The TCR was taken from a woman in her thirties or forties with Graves' hyperthyroidism. The source material was blood. The CDR3 here is CASSQFDRLNQPQHF. The DNA of the CDR3 is TGTGCCAGCAGCCAATTTGACAGGCTCAATCAGCCCCAGCATTTT.